One sample yielded the 6 T cell receptor beta chains listed below, sequenced in a study of spatial heterogeneity in lung cancer. Regarding time point: sample taken at primary tumor resection. TCRdb recomputed calls from the 5' RACE reads with MiXCR, one row per CDR3 protein. The sample consists of around 14,000 distinct CDR3 sequences, just over 3.5% of them appearing once. Sequenced here: normal lung tissue next to the tumor, sampled at surgery. These receptor sequences come from a male donor with early-stage non-small cell lung cancer.

Comment on this clonotype: The library was designed around alpha chains, so this beta chain is a stray read whose abundance carries little weight. This chain links TRBV4-2 with TRBJ1-1, with TRBD1 identical over 9 bases. J lost 1 base, V lost 4 bases, and 4 bases had no gene match. Germline V gives CDR1 LGHNA, CDR2 YNFKEQ. The CDR3 length is 15 residues. The CDR3 DNA sequence: TGTGCCAGCAGCCCCAGGGGACAGGGGAACACTGAAGCTTTCTTT. Translating gives CASSPRGQGNTEAFF.

In this sample, this clonotype turned up many times. This beta chain appears as a stray read in a library generated for alpha chains; its size is not informative. V gene TRBV12-3 or TRBV12-4 combines with J gene TRBJ1-1, with 7 bases aligning to TRBD1. Trimming at V came to 7 bases and at J to 5 bases, leaving 13 bases not matched to a gene. This CDR3 is 15 amino acids long. The CDR3 here is CASILAEGAWTEAFF. The CDR3, as DNA: TGTGCCAGCATCCTCGCGGAGGGGGCTTGGACTGAAGCTTTCTTT.

This clonotype has ten or more counts. This beta chain lies outside the target of a library built for alpha chains; its clone size means little. V gene TRBV7-9 combines with J gene TRBJ1-5; 7 nucleotides line up with TRBD1. V gave up 5 bases and J gave up 1 base; unmatched junction bases: 5. CDR3 length: 15 amino acids. In germline, CDR1 is SEHNR, CDR2 FQNEAQ (reference sequence). The CDR3 loop reads CASSRGQASNQPQHF. The CDR3 nucleotides read TGTGCCAGCAGCAGAGGACAGGCCAGCAATCAGCCCCAGCATTTT.

This clonotype has at least ten counts. This beta chain was picked up by a library intended for alpha chains and is off target, so its count carries little meaning. This sequence joins TRBV6-2 or TRBV6-3 and TRBJ2-7; 8 bases match TRBD2. CDR3 length: 17 residues. The germline V gene encodes CDR1 MNHEY and CDR2 SVGEGT. J gave up 3 bases and V 0 bases, and 10 bases lay outside the gene matches. The CDR3 nucleotides read TGTGCCAGCAGTTACTCGGGGGGCAGCGGGAGTGTCTACGAGCAGTACTTC. Protein sequence: CASSYSGGSGSVYEQYF.

In this sample, this clonotype turned up many times. The library was designed around alpha chains, so this beta chain is a stray read whose abundance carries little weight. The chain joins TRBV2 to TRBJ2-3; 7 positions agree with TRBD2. V trimming: 6 bases; J trimming: 0 bases; junction bases outside the gene matches: 3. Germline values: CDR1 SNHLY, CDR2 FYNNEI. The CDR3 sequence is 14 residues long. As DNA, the CDR3 is TGTGCCAGCAGGAGACTAGCAAGCACAGATACGCAGTATTTT. Its protein product is CASRRLASTDTQYF. The variable domain in full, completed from reference TRBV2 and TRBJ2-3, reads EPEVTQTPSHQVTQMGQEVILRCVPISNHLYFYWYRQILGQKVEFLVSFYNNEISEKSEIFDDQFSVERPDGSNFTLKIRSTKLEDSAMYFCASRRLASTDTQYFGPGTRLTVL.

Ten or more counts support this clonotype. This beta chain is off target for a library built for alpha chains, so its abundance means little. V usage is TRBV27 and J usage is TRBJ2-5; D not resolved. V lost 5 bases and J lost 4, with 14 bases in between. Germline V CDR1 and CDR2: MNHEY, SMNVEV (reference sequence). The CDR3 runs 14 residues. The CDR3 region has the DNA TGTGCCAGCAGTCCCCCGGCAAGGAGAGAGACCCAGTACTTC. This codes for CASSPPARRETQYF.